This T cell receptor beta chain was documented in a study of blood T cell repertoires in COVID-19. For the study at large: The study drew acute and convalescent COVID-19 samples from the United States, Italy and Spain. T cells, B-cell-depleted T cells, or PBMCs supplied cDNA or gDNA.

The V gene's germline CDR1 is LNHDA and CDR2 SQIVND (reference sequence). The CDR3 totals 13 residues. The V and J ends lost 6 bases and 6 bases respectively, with 12 bases between them. This clone was found many times. How the authors handled the data: Amplification from reference gene primers served as the basis for estimated nucleated cell counts. Assay used: immunoSEQ multiplex PCR; TCRdb lists only in-frame clones, some missing. That table furnishes V, J and clone size, whereas the DNA furnished D and trimming. The data show around 60,000 clones, 70% to 90% seen once. V gene TRBV19 combines with J gene TRBJ1-5; no clear D. The sequenced sample consisted of peripheral blood. This TCR was recovered from a man aged 70-80 years with acute or convalescent COVID-19. The CDR3 DNA is TGTGCCAGTAGAACAGCCGCCGGTCAGCCCCAGCATTTT. Its protein product is CASRTAAGQPQHF.